These 32 T cell receptor beta chains came from one sample sequenced in a study of blood T cells in healthy people across ages. It was with a sample-barcoded 5' primer and a J-beta primer mix that a second PCR of about 6 to 11 cycles was run. MiXCR, run by TCRdb on the 5' RACE reads, gives a single entry per CDR3 protein. Of 1,500,000 or so distinct CDR3 sequences detected, around 59% appear once; the ten largest clones hold over 5.5%. The sequencing input was blood. Receptors originate from a man younger than 30 in good health.

The CDR3 reads CASSQRLRTDQTELFF. The CDR3 DNA sequence: TGTGCCAGCAGCCAACGATTAAGGACAGACCAAACCGAGCTGTTTTTT. The chain couples TRBV4-2 to TRBJ2-2; D may be TRBD1 (6 bases). The CDR3 sequence is 16 residues long. Trimming shortened V by 2 bases and J by 11 bases, and 21 bases separated the two germline ends. Germline lookup yields CDR1 LGHNA and CDR2 YNFKEQ.

The chain has TRBV5-6 and TRBJ2-2; D is unresolved. Per the germline V gene, CDR1 is SGHDT and CDR2 is YYEEEE. V lost 0 bases and J lost 1, with 10 bases in between. The CDR3 has 16 amino acids. CDR3 in DNA: TGTGCCAGCAGCTTGGTGTGGGTCGGGAACACCGGGGAGCTGTTTTTT. Its protein product is CASSLVWVGNTGELFF.

V usage is TRBV7-2 and J usage is TRBJ1-6; D call uncertain. The CDR3 consists of 16 residues. V lost 1 base, J lost 0 bases, and 7 bases lay in between. Germline CDR1 is SGHTA and CDR2 is FQGNSA. For the CDR3, the DNA is TGTGCCAGCAGCTTAGAGAGCGGCTCCTATAATTCACCCCTCCACTTT. Amino acid sequence: CASSLESGSYNSPLHF.

The genes are TRBV7-2 and TRBJ2-5, with D unresolved. Between the trimmed V and J ends, which lost 1 base and 7 bases, there was a span of 7 bases. The germline gives CDR1 SGHTA, CDR2 FQGNSA. The CDR3 has 12 amino acids. The CDR3 DNA reads as TGTGCCAGCAGCTTAGATATAGCGACCCAGTACTTC. Translating gives CASSLDIATQYF.

The gene calls are TRBV4-1 and TRBJ2-1; TRBD2 matches at 10 bases. The J call may be faulty, since TRBJ2-7 better matches the DNA end. There are 17 residues in the CDR3. Germline loops: CDR1 MGHRA, CDR2 YSYEKL. The CDR3 reads CASSQDPLAGLNNEQYF. For the CDR3, the DNA is TGCGCCAGCAGCCAAGATCCACTAGCGGGGCTTAACAATGAGCAGTACTTC.

V usage is TRBV2 and J usage is TRBJ2-5; D is unresolved. V was pared by 6 bases and J by 7 bases, with 6 bases between. Germline V gives CDR1 SNHLY, CDR2 FYNNEI. There are 10 residues in the CDR3. The CDR3 is CASRKGTQYF. CDR3 in DNA: TGTGCCAGCAGGAAGGGGACCCAGTACTTC.

The chain uses TRBV29-1 and TRBJ1-1, with 7 bases identical to TRBD1. The CDR3 is 13 residues long. The trim removed 6 bases at V and 1 base at J, leaving 5 bases unmatched. In germline, CDR1 is SQVTM, CDR2 ANQGSEA. CDR3 amino acids: CSVGTAENTEAFF. In DNA, the CDR3 is TGCAGCGTCGGGACAGCTGAGAACACTGAAGCTTTCTTT.

This clonotype has only one observation. The chain links TRBV18 to TRBJ2-3, with 10 bases identical to TRBD2. CDR3 length: 18 residues. The germline V gene encodes CDR1 KGHSH and CDR2 LQKENI. V was pared by 0 bases and J by 4 bases, with 10 bases of the junction left unmatched. Written as DNA, the CDR3 is TGTGCCAGCTCACCACCGCAGCGGGGGGGTGTATTCCCAGATACGCAGTATTTT. Amino acid sequence: CASSPPQRGGVFPDTQYF.

This clonotype was seen at least ten times. The rearrangement uses TRBV27 and TRBJ2-5; D remains unclear. V lost 6 bases to trimming and J lost 2 bases, with 10 bases between them. The CDR3 totals 13 residues. Germline V gene lookup returns CDR1 MNHEY and CDR2 SMNVEV (reference sequence). The CDR3 spells CASSLGRQETQYF. In DNA, the CDR3 is TGTGCCAGCAGCTTGGGTAGACAAGAGACCCAGTACTTC.

This rearrangement joins TRBV14 to TRBJ1-1; weak D call: TRBD1 (5 bases). Trimming left V 4 bases short and J 1 base short, with 13 bases between. Germline values: CDR1 SGHDN, CDR2 FVKESK. This CDR3 has 15 residues. This chain's CDR3 is CASSRFNTGNTEAFF. The CDR3 DNA reads as TGTGCCAGCAGCCGTTTCAATACAGGGAACACTGAAGCTTTCTTT.

The chain combines TRBV28 with TRBJ2-1, with 8 bases matching TRBD2. CDR3 length: 17 residues. The V and J ends lost 6 bases and 7 bases, in that order; junction bases with no gene match: 17. Per the germline V gene, CDR1 is MDHEN and CDR2 is SYDVKM. For the CDR3, the DNA is TGTGCCAGCAGCTCCCTCAGACTGGGCGGGGGGTTAAATGAGCAGTTCTTC. Residues: CASSSLRLGGGLNEQFF. Drawing the rest from reference TRBV28 and TRBJ2-1, the complete variable domain is DVKVTQSSRYLVKRTGEKVFLECVQDMDHENMFWYRQDPGLGLRLIYFSYDVKMKEKGDIPEGYSVSREKKERFSLILESASTNQTSMYLCASSSLRLGGGLNEQFFGPGTRLTVL.

The chain uses TRBV14 and TRBJ2-7, with TRBD1 as a possible D gene (6 bases). The CDR3 extends over 14 amino acids. Looked up from germline, CDR1 is SGHDN and CDR2 is FVKESK. V was pared by 2 bases and J by 4 bases, with 12 bases between. CDR3 amino acids: CASSQPGERYEQYF. The CDR3 bases are TGTGCCAGCAGCCAACCAGGGGAAAGGTACGAGCAGTACTTC.

The chain employs TRBV29-1 and TRBJ1-2; D is ambiguous. Trimming pared 2 bases from V and 0 bases from J, leaving 7 bases between. Germline CDR1 reads SQVTM; CDR2 reads ANQGSEA. This CDR3 is 13 amino acids long. CDR3 protein: CSVEIGPNYGYTF. CDR3 coding DNA: TGCAGCGTTGAAATAGGACCTAACTATGGCTACACCTTC. Drawing the rest from reference TRBV29-1 and TRBJ1-2, the complete variable domain is SAVISQKPSRDICQRGTSLTIQCQVDSQVTMMFWYRQQPGQSLTLIATANQGSEATYESGFVIDKFPISRPNLTFSTLTVSNMSPEDSSIYLCSVEIGPNYGYTFGSGTRLTVV.

This clonotype showed up just a few times. V is TRBV11-2 and J is TRBJ1-1, with 7 bases that match TRBD1. With V trimmed by 1 base and J by 0 bases, 2 bases remained unmatched. The CDR3 spans 15 residues. CDR1 is SGHAT, CDR2 FQNNGV, per germline. The CDR3 reads CASSLADRLNTEAFF. The CDR3 nucleotides are TGTGCCAGCAGCTTAGCGGACAGGTTGAACACTGAAGCTTTCTTT.

The chain couples TRBV7-9 to TRBJ2-1, with D perhaps being TRBD1 or TRBD2 (6 bases each). Per germline, CDR1 SEHNR and CDR2 FQNEAQ (reference sequence). V lost 0 bases and J 0 bases, leaving 21 bases between the germline ends. The CDR3 length is 20 residues. The CDR3 coding sequence is TGTGCCAGCAGCTTAGCGAACAGGGAGCTACTAGCAGTCTCCTACAATGAGCAGTTCTTC. Its translation: CASSLANRELLAVSYNEQFF.

The chain links TRBV15 to TRBJ2-1; 7 bases align to TRBD1. The ends lost 1 base at V and 7 bases at J; junction bases unmatched: 7. The CDR3 totals 15 residues. The germline V gene has CDR1 LNHNV and CDR2 YYDKDF (reference sequence). The CDR3 bases are TGTGCCACCAGCAGAGTGGGCAGGGGGATAAATGAGCAGTTCTTC. Amino acids: CATSRVGRGINEQFF.

The sample holds a few counts of this clonotype. This chain connects TRBV7-2 to TRBJ2-1; D is perhaps TRBD1 or TRBD2 (5 bases each). Germline V gene sequence: CDR1 SGHTA, CDR2 FQGNSA. The CDR3 covers 15 residues. Trimming cost V 5 bases and J 4 bases, with 15 bases left between them. As DNA, the CDR3 is TGTGCCAGCAGCCAACCGGGACCGAAATACAATGAGCAGTTCTTC. Encoded protein: CASSQPGPKYNEQFF.

This clonotype showed up just once. The rearrangement links TRBV7-9 to TRBJ2-1; D tentatively reads TRBD1 or TRBD2 (5 bases each). The CDR3 spans 12 residues. V shed 5 bases and J shed 8 bases, with 10 bases lying between them. Looked up from germline, CDR1 is SEHNR and CDR2 is FQNEAQ (reference sequence). The CDR3 coding sequence is TGTGCCAGCAGCCGTATGGGGGATGAGCAGTTCTTC. The encoded protein is CASSRMGDEQFF.

For the CDR3, the DNA is TGTGCCAGCAGCTTGCAAGAGACCCAGTTCTTC. Its protein is CASSLQETQFF. The chain uses TRBV5-6 and TRBJ2-1; D not resolved. The germline V and J ends were trimmed by 1 base and 13 bases, with 9 bases remaining between them. CDR1 is SGHDT and CDR2 is YYEEEE in the germline V gene. CDR3 length equals 11 residues.

This clonotype was observed once. This chain uses TRBV5-1 with TRBJ1-2; D remains ambiguous. Germline-derived CDR1 and CDR2 are SGHRS and YFSETQ. The CDR3 extends over 13 amino acids. V was clipped by 3 bases and J by 8 bases, with 14 bases between them. The CDR3 protein is CASSWDGLAGYTF. DNA for the CDR3: TGCGCCAGCAGCTGGGATGGACTTGCGGGCTACACCTTC.

CDR3 sequence: CASSRGTGEPGELFF. The CDR3 DNA reads as TGTGCCAGCAGCCGTGGGACAGGGGAACCCGGGGAGCTGTTTTTT. V gene TRBV6-2 or TRBV6-3 combines with J gene TRBJ2-2, with 10 bases that match TRBD1. The CDR3 contains 15 residues. Germline assignment: CDR1 MNHEY and CDR2 SVGEGT. Unmatched junction bases numbered 7, after V lost 6 bases and J lost 6 bases.

This chain connects TRBV20-1 to TRBJ1-5; possible D gene TRBD1, 5 bases. Trimming shortened V by 1 base and J by 0 bases, and 10 bases separated the two germline ends. Germline-derived CDR1 and CDR2 are DFQATT and SNEGSKA (reference sequence). This CDR3 has 15 amino acids. CDR3 DNA: TGCAGTGCTAGAGTGGGGGAGAGTAGCAATCAGCCCCAGCATTTT. Protein: CSARVGESSNQPQHF.

In this sample, this clonotype turned up a few times. The rearrangement links TRBV5-1 to TRBJ1-1; D is undetermined. V lost 3 bases and J 6 bases, leaving 18 bases between the germline ends. Per germline, CDR1 SGHRS and CDR2 YFSETQ. This CDR3 spans 15 amino acids. CDR3 in DNA: TGCGCCAGCAGCTCACTCCGGGGTCCGGGCCCTGAAGCTTTCTTT. Its protein product is CASSSLRGPGPEAFF. The variable domain in full, with the rest retrieved from reference TRBV5-1 and TRBJ1-1, is KAGVTQTPRYLIKTRGQQVTLSCSPISGHRSVSWYQQTPGQGLQFLFEYFSETQRNKGNFPGRFSGRQFSNSRSEMNVSTLELGDSALYLCASSSLRGPGPEAFFGQGTRLTVV.

This clonotype was recorded a few times. The V call is TRBV9, the J call TRBJ2-7; weak D call: TRBD1 (5 bases). This CDR3 contains 15 residues. Germline V gene sequence: CDR1 SGDLS, CDR2 YYNGEE. Trimming removed 0 bases from V and 0 bases from J, with 10 bases in between. CDR3 in amino acids: CASSVALTGSYEQYF. CDR3 nucleotide sequence: TGTGCCAGCAGCGTAGCTCTAACAGGCTCCTACGAGCAGTACTTC.

V usage is TRBV3-1 and J usage is TRBJ2-2; 11 nucleotides match TRBD2. The CDR3 has 19 amino acids. V was clipped by 3 bases and J by 6 bases; unmatched bases: 15. Germline CDR1 is LGHDT and CDR2 is YNNKEL (reference sequence). The CDR3 DNA is TGTGCCAGCAGCCAGCTGCTCCATATAGCGGGAGGGCCCTCCGGGGAGCTGTTTTTT. The encoded protein is CASSQLLHIAGGPSGELFF.

CDR3 loop: CASSQSSGVSEQYF. The DNA for the CDR3 is TGCGCCAGCAGCCAATCATCCGGCGTGTCCGAGCAGTACTTC. V usage is TRBV4-1 and J usage is TRBJ2-7; no clear D gene. CDR3 length equals 14 residues. V was pared by 2 bases and J by 6 bases, with 14 bases between. CDR1 and CDR2 from the germline V gene are MGHRA and YSYEKL.

The chain uses TRBV6-6 and TRBJ1-2, with 8 bases aligning to TRBD1. CDR1 is MNHNY, CDR2 SVGAGI, per germline (reference sequence). After removal of 6 bases from V and 7 bases from J, the junction contained 16 bases not matched to a gene. This CDR3 is built from 16 residues. This CDR3 is CASSPRTGRLRIGYTF. CDR3 bases: TGTGCCAGCAGCCCCCGGACAGGGCGATTGCGTATTGGCTACACCTTC.

This sequence joins TRBV10-3 and TRBJ2-2; TRBD2 aligns across 8 bases. Unmatched junction bases numbered 7, after V lost 3 bases and J lost 7 bases. The CDR3 is 15 amino acids. Germline V gene data show CDR1 as ENHRY and CDR2 as SYGVKD. CDR3: CAISESGGRRGELFF. CDR3 in DNA: TGTGCCATCAGTGAAAGCGGGGGTCGGCGCGGGGAGCTGTTTTTT.

This clonotype was detected only once. In nucleotides, the CDR3 is TGTGCCTGGAGACAGGGGGCTAACTATGGCTACACCTTC. It encodes CAWRQGANYGYTF. The rearrangement links TRBV30 to TRBJ1-2; 8 bases are a match to TRBD1. V gave up 3 bases and J gave up 0 bases; unmatched junction bases: 0. This CDR3 spans 13 amino acids. CDR1 is GTSNPN and CDR2 is SVGIG in the germline V gene (reference sequence). The variable domain in full, completed from reference TRBV30 and TRBJ1-2, reads SQTIHQWPATLVQPVGSPLSLECTVEGTSNPNLYWYRQAAGRGLQLLFYSVGIGQISSEVPQNLSASRPQDRQFILSSKKLLLSDSGFYLCAWRQGANYGYTFGSGTRLTVV.

The rearrangement joins TRBV5-6 to TRBJ2-4, with 9 bases aligning to TRBD1. CDR3 size: 16 residues. Germline lookup yields CDR1 SGHDT and CDR2 YYEEEE. J was trimmed by 3 bases and V by 3 bases; bases with no gene match: 7. The CDR3 coding sequence is TGTGCCAGCAGCTCCAACGTGGGACAGGGCAAAAACATTCAGTACTTC. This encodes CASSSNVGQGKNIQYF. Full variable domain (rest looked up from reference TRBV5-6 and TRBJ2-4): DAGVTQSPTHLIKTRGQQVTLRCSPKSGHDTVSWYQQALGQGPQFIFQYYEEEERQRGNFPDRFSGHQFPNYSSELNVNALLLGDSALYLCASSSNVGQGKNIQYFGAGTRLSVL.

The chain is built from TRBV20-1 and TRBJ2-5; possibly TRBD1 or TRBD2 for D (5 bases each). The CDR3 totals 14 residues. Germline CDR1 DFQATT, CDR2 SNEGSKA (reference sequence). Trimming pared 0 bases from V and 5 bases from J, leaving 13 bases between. CDR3: CSAREAGSGETQYF. DNA for the CDR3: TGCAGTGCTAGAGAAGCAGGGTCGGGGGAGACCCAGTACTTC.

The chain uses TRBV3-1 and TRBJ2-5; the D gene is possibly TRBD1 (5 bases). The V end was cut by 4 bases, the J end by 1 base, with 10 bases between. The CDR3 has 14 residues. From germline, CDR1 is LGHDT and CDR2 YNNKEL (reference sequence). Here the CDR3 reads CASSPWTTQETQYF. In DNA, the CDR3 is TGTGCCAGCAGCCCCTGGACAACCCAAGAGACCCAGTACTTC.